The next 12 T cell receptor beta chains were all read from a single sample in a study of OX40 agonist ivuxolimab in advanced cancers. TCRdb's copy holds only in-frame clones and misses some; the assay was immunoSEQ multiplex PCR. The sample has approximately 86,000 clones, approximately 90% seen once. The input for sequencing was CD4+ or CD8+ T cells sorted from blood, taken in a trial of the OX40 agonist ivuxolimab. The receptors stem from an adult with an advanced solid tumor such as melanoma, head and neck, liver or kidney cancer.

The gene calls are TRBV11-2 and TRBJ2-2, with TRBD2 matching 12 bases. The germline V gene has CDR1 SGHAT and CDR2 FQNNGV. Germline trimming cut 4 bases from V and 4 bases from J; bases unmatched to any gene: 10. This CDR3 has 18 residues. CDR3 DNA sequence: TGTGCCAGCAGCTCACTAGCGGGAGGACCCTCGGGCACCGGGGAGCTGTTTTTT. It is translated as CASSSLAGGPSGTGELFF. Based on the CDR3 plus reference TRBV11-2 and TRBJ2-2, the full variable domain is EAGVAQSPRYKIIEKRQSVAFWCNPISGHATLYWYQQILGQGPKLLIQFQNNGVVDDSQLPKDRFSAERLKGVDSTLKIQPAKLEDSAVYLCASSSLAGGPSGTGELFFGEGSRLTVL.

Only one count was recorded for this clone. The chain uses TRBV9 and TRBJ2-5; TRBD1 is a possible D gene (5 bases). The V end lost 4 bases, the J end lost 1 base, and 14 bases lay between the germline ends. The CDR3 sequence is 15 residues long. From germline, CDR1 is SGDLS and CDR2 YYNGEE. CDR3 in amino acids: CASSPSIGVQETQYF. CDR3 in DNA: TGTGCCAGCAGCCCCAGTATAGGGGTCCAAGAGACCCAGTACTTC.

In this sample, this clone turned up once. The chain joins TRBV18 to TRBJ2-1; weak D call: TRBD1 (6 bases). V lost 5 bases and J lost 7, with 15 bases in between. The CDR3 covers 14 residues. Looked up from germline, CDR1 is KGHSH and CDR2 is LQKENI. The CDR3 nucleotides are TGTGCCAGCTCAGGGGCAGGGGTTAGGAATGAGCAGTTCTTC. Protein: CASSGAGVRNEQFF.

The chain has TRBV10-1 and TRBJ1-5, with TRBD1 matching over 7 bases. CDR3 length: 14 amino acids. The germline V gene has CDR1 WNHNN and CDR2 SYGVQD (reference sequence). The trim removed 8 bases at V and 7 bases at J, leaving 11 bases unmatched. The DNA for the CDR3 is TGCGCCAGCTCAAGGGGGCATGAGGGACAGCCCCAGCATTTT. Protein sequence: CASSRGHEGQPQHF.

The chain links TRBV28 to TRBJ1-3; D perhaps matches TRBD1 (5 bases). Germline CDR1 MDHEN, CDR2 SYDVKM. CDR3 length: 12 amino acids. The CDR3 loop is CVHGGSGNTIYF. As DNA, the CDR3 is TGTGTCCACGGGGGATCTGGAAACACCATATATTTT. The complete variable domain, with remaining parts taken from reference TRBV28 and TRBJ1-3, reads DVKVTQSSRYLVKRTGEKVFLECVQDMDHENMFWYRQDPGLGLRLIYFSYDVKMKEKGDIPEGYSVSREKKERFSLILESASTNQTSMYLCVHGGSGNTIYFGEGSWLTVV.

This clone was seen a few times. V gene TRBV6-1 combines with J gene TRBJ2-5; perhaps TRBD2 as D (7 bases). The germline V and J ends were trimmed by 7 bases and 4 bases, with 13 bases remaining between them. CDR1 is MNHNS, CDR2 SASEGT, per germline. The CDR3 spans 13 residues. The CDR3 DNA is TGTGCCAGCATGGGGGGGGCTCCAGAGACCCAGTACTTC. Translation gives CASMGGAPETQYF.

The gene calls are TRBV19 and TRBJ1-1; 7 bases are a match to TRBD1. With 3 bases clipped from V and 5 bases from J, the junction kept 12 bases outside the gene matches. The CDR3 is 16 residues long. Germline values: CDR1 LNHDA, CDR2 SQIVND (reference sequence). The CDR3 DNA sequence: TGTGCCAGTAGTATTAGACAGGGATGGAGCTCTACTGAAGCTTTCTTT. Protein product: CASSIRQGWSSTEAFF.

The CDR3 DNA sequence: TGTGCCAGCAGCTTACGGCGGGAGTTGGATCGGTTCTTC. This translates into CASSLRRELDRFF. The chain employs TRBV7-2 and TRBJ2-1; TRBD2 aligns across 7 bases. Germline V CDR1 and CDR2: SGHTA, FQGNSA. J was trimmed by 15 bases and V by 2 bases; bases with no gene match: 10. This CDR3 comprises 13 residues.

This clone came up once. The CDR3: CSARSGEQFF. CDR3 DNA sequence: TGCAGTGCCCGGTCCGGCGAGCAGTTCTTC. The chain links TRBV20-1 to TRBJ2-1; D is unclear. Trimming removed 6 bases at V and 10 bases at J, with 10 bases between. The germline V gene has CDR1 DFQATT and CDR2 SNEGSKA (reference sequence). This CDR3 has 10 amino acids.

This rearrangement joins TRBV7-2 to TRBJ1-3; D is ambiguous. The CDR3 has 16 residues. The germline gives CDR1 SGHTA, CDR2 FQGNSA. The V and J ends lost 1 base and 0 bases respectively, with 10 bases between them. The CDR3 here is CASSLVPGYSGNTIYF. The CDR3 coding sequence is TGTGCCAGCAGCTTAGTTCCAGGCTACTCTGGAAACACCATATATTTT.

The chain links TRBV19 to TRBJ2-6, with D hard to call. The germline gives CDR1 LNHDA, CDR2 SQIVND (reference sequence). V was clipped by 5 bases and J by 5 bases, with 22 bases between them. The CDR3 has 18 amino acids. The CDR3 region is CASSEKATITSRANVLTF. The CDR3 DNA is TGTGCCAGTAGTGAAAAGGCGACAATCACAAGTCGGGCCAACGTCCTGACTTTC. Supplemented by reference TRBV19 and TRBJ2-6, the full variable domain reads DGGITQSPKYLFRKEGQNVTLSCEQNLNHDAMYWYRQDPGQGLRLIYYSQIVNDFQKGDIAEGYSVSREKKESFPLTVTSAQKNPTAFYLCASSEKATITSRANVLTFGAGSRLTVL.

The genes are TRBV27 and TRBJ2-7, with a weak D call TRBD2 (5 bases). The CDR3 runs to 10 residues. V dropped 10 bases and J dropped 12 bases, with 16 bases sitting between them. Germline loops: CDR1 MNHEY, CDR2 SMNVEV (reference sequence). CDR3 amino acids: CATRPSGRYF. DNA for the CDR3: TGTGCCACCCGTCCGAGTGGGAGGTACTTC.